This T cell receptor beta chain emerged from a study of metastatic and nonmetastatic thyroid tumors. Study-level information: Patients with malignant and benign thyroid disease provided blood and tumor or nodule tissue, whose repertoires were compared. Study-wide results and limits: A significant increase in TCR beta diversity was reportedly seen in malignant thyroid tumors relative to benign nodules, in blood and tumor.

Treatment of any kind had been given to no patient before thyroid surgery. Per the original data handling: A classifier for distant metastasis in papillary thyroid cancer was constructed using CDR3 differences observed across clinicopathological groups. TCRdb redid the clone calls on the PCR reads using MiXCR. Clone size and V and J calls follow TCRdb, not the original study. The data show 25,000 to 30,000 clones, approximately 15% seen once. In this sample, this clone turned up many times. The antigen remains undetermined. The sequencing sample was made of blood. The sequence was obtained from a female donor with papillary thyroid cancer or a benign thyroid nodule (not recorded which). Some clones in this sample may be carry-over from other donors' samples.

The CDR3 loop is CSARPASGSLHDEQFF. DNA for the CDR3: TGCAGTGCTAGACCCGCTAGCGGGTCCCTCCACGATGAGCAGTTCTTC. The chain employs TRBV20-1 and TRBJ2-1; 8 bases are a match to TRBD2. V lost 2 bases to trimming and J lost 8 bases; unmatched junction nucleotides: 14. The germline CDR1 and CDR2 sequences are DFQATT and SNEGSKA (reference sequence). This CDR3 is 16 amino acids long.